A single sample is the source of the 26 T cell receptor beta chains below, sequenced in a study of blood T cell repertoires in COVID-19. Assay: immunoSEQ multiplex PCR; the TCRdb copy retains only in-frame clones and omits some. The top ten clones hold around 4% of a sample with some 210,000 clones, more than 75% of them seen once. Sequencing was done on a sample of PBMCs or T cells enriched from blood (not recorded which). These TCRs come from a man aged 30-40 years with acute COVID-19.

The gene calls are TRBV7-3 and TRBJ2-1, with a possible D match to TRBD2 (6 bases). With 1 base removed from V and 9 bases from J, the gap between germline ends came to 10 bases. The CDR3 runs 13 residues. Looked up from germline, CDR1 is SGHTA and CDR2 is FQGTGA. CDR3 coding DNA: TGTGCCAGCAGCTTAATGCGGGAAAGTGAGCAGTTCTTC. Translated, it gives CASSLMRESEQFF. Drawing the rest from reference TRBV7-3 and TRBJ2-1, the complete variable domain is GAGVSQTPSNKVTEKGKYVELRCDPISGHTALYWYRQSLGQGPEFLIYFQGTGAADDSGLPNDRFFAVRPEGSVSTLKIQRTERGDSAVYLCASSLMRESEQFFGPGTRLTVL.

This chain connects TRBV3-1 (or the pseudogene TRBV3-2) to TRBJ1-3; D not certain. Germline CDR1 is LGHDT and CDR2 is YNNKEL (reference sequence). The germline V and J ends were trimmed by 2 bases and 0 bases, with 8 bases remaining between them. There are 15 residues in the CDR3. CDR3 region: CASSQNQVSGNTIYF. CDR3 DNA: TGTGCCAGCAGCCAAAATCAGGTCTCTGGAAACACCATATATTTT.

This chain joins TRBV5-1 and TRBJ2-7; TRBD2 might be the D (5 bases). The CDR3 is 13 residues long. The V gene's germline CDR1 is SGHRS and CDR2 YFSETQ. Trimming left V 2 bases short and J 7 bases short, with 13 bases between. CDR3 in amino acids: CASSFGGSGEQYF. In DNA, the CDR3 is TGCGCCAGCAGCTTTGGAGGATCGGGTGAGCAGTACTTC.

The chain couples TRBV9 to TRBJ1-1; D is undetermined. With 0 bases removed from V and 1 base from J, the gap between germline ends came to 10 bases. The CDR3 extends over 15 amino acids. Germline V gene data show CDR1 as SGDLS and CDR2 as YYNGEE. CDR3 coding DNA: TGTGCCAGCAGCGTAGCGTCAGGAGGGAACACTGAAGCTTTCTTT. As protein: CASSVASGGNTEAFF.

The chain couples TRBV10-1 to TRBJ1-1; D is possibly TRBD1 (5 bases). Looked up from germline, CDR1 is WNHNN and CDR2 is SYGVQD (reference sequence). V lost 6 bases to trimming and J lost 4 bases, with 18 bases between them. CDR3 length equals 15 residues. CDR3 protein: CASSPQRGGSTEAFF. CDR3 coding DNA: TGCGCCAGCAGCCCCCAAAGGGGCGGGAGCACTGAAGCTTTCTTT.

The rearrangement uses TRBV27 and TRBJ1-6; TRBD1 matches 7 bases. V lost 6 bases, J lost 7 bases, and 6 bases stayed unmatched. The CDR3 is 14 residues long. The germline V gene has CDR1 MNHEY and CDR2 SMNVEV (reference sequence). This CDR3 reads CASRPTGYNSPLHF. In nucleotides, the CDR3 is TGTGCCAGCAGACCGACAGGGTACAATTCACCCCTCCACTTT.

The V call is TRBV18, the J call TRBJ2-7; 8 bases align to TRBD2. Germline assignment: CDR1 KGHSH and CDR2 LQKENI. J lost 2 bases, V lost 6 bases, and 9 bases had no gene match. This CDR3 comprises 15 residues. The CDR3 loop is CASSSGGAGPYEQYF. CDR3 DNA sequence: TGTGCCAGCTCCTCCGGGGGGGCTGGGCCCTACGAGCAGTACTTC.

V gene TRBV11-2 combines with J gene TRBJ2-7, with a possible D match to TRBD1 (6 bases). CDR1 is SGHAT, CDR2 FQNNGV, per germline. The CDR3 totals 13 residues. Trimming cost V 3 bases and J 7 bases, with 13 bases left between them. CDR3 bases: TGTGCCAGCAGCTTTGCAGGGGTCGGTGAGCAGTACTTC. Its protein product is CASSFAGVGEQYF.

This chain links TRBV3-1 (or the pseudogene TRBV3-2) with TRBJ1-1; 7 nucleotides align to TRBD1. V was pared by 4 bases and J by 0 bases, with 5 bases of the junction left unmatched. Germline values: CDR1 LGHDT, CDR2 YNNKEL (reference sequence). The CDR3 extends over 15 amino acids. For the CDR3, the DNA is TGTGCCAGCAGCCGCCTGGGACAGATGAACACTGAAGCTTTCTTT. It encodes CASSRLGQMNTEAFF.

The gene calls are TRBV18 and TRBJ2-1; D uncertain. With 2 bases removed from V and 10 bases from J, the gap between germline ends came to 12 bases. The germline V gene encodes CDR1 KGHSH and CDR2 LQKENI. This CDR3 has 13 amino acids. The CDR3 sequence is CASSPGPRREQFF. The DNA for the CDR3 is TGTGCCAGCTCACCAGGGCCCCGTAGGGAGCAGTTCTTC.

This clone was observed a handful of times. The CDR3 here is CSVNHPGQTAFGYTF. Written as DNA, the CDR3 is TGCAGCGTTAATCACCCGGGACAGACTGCTTTTGGCTACACCTTC. This chain links TRBV29-1 with TRBJ1-2, with 7 bases aligning to TRBD1. The V gene's germline CDR1 is SQVTM and CDR2 ANQGSEA. The CDR3 spans 15 residues. The J segment lost 7 bases and the V segment lost 5 bases, leaving 16 bases of the junction unmatched.

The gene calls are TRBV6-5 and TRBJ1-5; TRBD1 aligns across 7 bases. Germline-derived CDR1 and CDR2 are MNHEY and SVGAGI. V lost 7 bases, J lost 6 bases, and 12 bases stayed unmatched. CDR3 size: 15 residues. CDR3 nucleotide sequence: TGTGCCAGCACTATGGACAGGTCGCCAGGTCAGCCCCAGCATTTT. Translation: CASTMDRSPGQPQHF.

CDR3 DNA: TGTGCCAGCAGCCTTCGACTAGCAGTAAATGAGCAGTTCTTC. Its translation is CASSLRLAVNEQFF. The chain has TRBV7-2 and TRBJ2-1, with 7 bases fitting TRBD2. Unmatched junction bases numbered 8, after V lost 5 bases and J lost 7 bases. The CDR3 contains 14 residues. CDR1 and CDR2 (germline): SGHTA, FQGNSA.

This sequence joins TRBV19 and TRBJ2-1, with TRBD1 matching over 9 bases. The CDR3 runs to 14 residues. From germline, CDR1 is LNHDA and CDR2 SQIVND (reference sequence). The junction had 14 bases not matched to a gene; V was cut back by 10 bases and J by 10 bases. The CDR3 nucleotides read TGTGCCACCCTACCGGGACAGGGATTCAACGAGCAGTTCTTC. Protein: CATLPGQGFNEQFF.

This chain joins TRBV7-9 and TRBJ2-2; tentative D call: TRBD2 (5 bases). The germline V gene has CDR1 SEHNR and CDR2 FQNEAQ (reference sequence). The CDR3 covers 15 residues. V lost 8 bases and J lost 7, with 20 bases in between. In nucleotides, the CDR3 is TGTGCCAGCGGGCAGAGGGCCCCTAGGAACGGGGAGCTGTTTTTT. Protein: CASGQRAPRNGELFF.

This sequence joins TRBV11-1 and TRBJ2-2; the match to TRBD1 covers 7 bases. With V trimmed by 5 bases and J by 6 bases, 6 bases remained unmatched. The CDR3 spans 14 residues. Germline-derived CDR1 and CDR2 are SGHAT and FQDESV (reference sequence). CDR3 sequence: CASSHRTGPGELFF. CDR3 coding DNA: TGTGCCAGCAGCCACCGGACAGGTCCCGGGGAGCTGTTTTTT. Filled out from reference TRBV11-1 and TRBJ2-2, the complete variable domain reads EAEVAQSPRYKITEKSQAVAFWCDPISGHATLYWYRQILGQGPELLVQFQDESVVDDSQLPKDRFSAERLKGVDSTLKIQPAELGDSAMYLCASSHRTGPGELFFGEGSRLTVL.

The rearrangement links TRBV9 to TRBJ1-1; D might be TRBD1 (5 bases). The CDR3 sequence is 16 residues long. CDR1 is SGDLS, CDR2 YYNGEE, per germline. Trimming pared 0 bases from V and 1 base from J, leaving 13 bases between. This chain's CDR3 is CASSVDIGGGNTEAFF. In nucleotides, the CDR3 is TGTGCCAGCAGCGTAGACATTGGGGGAGGGAACACTGAAGCTTTCTTT.

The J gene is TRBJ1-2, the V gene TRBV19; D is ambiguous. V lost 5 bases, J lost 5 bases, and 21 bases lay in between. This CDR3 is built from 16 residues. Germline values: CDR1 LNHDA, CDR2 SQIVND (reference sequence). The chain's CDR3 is CASSAETHNKLYGYTF. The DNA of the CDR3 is TGTGCCAGTAGTGCCGAAACCCACAATAAGTTGTATGGCTACACCTTC.

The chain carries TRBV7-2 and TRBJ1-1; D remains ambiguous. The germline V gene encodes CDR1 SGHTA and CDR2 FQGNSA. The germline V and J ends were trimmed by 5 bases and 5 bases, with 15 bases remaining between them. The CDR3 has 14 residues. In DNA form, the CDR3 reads TGTGCCAGCAGCGTCCCGGGCGGGTGGACTGAAGCTTTCTTT. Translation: CASSVPGGWTEAFF.

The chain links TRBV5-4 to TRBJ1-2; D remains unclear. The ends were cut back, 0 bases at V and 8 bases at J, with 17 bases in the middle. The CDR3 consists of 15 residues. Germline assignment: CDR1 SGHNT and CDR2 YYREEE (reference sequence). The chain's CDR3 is CASSLEVFPREGYTF. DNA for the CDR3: TGTGCCAGCAGCTTGGAAGTCTTCCCAAGAGAGGGCTACACCTTC.

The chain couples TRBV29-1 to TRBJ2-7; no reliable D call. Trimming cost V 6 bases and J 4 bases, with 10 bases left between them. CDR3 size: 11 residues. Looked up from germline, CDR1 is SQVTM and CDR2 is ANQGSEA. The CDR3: CSVLFTYEQYF. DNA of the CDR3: TGCAGCGTCCTATTCACTTACGAGCAGTACTTC.

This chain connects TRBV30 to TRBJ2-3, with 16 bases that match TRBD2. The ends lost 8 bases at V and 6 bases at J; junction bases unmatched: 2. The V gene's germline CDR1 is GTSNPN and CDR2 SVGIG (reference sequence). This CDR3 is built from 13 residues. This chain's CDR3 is CAEGLAGGDTQYF. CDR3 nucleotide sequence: TGTGCCGAGGGACTAGCGGGGGGGGATACGCAGTATTTT.

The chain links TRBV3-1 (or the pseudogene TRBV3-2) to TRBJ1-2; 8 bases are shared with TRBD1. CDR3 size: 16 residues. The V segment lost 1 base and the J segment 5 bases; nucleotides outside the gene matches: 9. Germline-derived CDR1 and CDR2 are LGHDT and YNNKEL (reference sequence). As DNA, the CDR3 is TGTGCCAGCAGCCAAGGGATGCCAGGGGGCGGGTATGGCTACACCTTC. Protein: CASSQGMPGGGYGYTF.

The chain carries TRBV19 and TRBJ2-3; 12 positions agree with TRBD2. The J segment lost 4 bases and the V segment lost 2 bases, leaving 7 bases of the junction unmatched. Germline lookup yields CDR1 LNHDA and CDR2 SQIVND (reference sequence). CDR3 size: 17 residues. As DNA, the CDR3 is TGTGCCAGTAGTATACCTAGCGGGGGGGTTGGCCCAGATACGCAGTATTTT. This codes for CASSIPSGGVGPDTQYF. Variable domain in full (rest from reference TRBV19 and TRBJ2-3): DGGITQSPKYLFRKEGQNVTLSCEQNLNHDAMYWYRQDPGQGLRLIYYSQIVNDFQKGDIAEGYSVSREKKESFPLTVTSAQKNPTAFYLCASSIPSGGVGPDTQYFGPGTRLTVL.

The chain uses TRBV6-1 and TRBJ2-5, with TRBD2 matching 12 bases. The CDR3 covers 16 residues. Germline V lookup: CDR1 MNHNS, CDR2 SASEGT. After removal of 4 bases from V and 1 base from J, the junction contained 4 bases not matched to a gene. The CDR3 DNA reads TGTGCCAGCAGTGTTACTAGCGGGGGGACCCAAGAGACCCAGTACTTC. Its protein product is CASSVTSGGTQETQYF.

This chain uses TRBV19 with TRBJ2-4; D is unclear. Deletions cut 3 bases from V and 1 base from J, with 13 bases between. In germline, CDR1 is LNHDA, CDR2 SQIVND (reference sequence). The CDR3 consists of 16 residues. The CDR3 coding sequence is TGTGCCAGTAGTATTGGTCTCTACGGGGCCAAAAACATTCAGTACTTC. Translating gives CASSIGLYGAKNIQYF.